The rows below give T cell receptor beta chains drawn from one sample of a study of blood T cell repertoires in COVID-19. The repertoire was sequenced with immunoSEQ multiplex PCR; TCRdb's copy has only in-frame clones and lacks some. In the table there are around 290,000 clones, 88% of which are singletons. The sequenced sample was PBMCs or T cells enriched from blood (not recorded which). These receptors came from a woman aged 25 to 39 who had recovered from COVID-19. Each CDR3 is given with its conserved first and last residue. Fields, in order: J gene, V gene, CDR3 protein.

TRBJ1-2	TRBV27	CASSFSGPGYGYTF
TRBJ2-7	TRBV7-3	CASSSNRGYEQYF
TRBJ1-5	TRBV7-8	CASSPGTGNQPQHF
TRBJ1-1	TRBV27	CASSLRGGLGFVAFF
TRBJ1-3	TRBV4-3	CASSQDLHQAGNTIYF
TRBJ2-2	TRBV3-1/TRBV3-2	CASKRTGNTGELFF
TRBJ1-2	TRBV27	CASSSGSGGYTF
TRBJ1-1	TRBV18	CASSPSATEAFF
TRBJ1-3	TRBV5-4	CASSWRGSGNTIYF
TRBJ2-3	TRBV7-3	CASSSTTGLLDTQYF
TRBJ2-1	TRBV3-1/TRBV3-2	CASSQHLGAGASYNEQFF
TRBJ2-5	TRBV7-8	CASSLSGAETQYF
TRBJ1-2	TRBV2	CASSDRNDRGGYTF
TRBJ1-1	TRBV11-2	CASSLGQEAFF
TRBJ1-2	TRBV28	CASHPTGNYGYTF
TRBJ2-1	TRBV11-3	CASSLDVDLSQFF
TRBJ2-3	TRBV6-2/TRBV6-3	CASSSLAGVADTQYF
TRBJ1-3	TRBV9	CASSVVDSPGYSGNTIYF
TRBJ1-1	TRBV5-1	CASSLKLDTEAFF
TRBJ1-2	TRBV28	CASSFPANYGYTF
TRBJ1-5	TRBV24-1	CATSRTRGGQPQHF
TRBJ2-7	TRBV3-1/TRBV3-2	CASSQEGTRHEQYF
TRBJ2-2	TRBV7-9	CASSPARGAVNTGELFF
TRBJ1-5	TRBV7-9	CASSLVNQPQHF
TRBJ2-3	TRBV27	CAMLRQGPGLAGSTDTQYF
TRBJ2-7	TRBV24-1	CATSDARLSEQYF